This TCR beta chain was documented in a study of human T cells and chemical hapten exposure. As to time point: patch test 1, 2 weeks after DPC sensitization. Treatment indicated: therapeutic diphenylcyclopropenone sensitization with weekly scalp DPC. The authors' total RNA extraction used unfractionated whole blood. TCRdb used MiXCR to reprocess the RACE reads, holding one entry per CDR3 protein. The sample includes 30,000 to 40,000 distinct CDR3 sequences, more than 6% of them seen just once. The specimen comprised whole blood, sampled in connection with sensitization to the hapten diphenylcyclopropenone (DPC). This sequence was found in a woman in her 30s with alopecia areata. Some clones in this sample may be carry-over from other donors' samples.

The CDR3 protein is CASSLNQEEQFF. In DNA form, the CDR3 reads TGTGCCAGCAGCTTAAACCAGGAAGAGCAGTTCTTC. V usage is TRBV7-9 and J usage is TRBJ2-1, with no clear D. This CDR3 is 12 amino acids long. Germline CDR1 is SEHNR and CDR2 is FQNEAQ (reference sequence). Trimming cost V 2 bases and J 10 bases, with 9 bases left between them.